This T cell receptor (beta chain) was obtained from a study of cytomegalovirus exposure and HLA in healthy donors (dated by TCRdb to about 2017). About the investigation overall: In an earlier analysis of roughly 590 of the donors, about 260 Gb of sequence data and 90 million to 120 million unique TCR beta sequences from 180 million or so T cells were reported. Class I and class II HLA loci were covered by the typing at four-digit resolution. Among 300 to 500 genotyped donors of the cohort, an average of around 240,000 unique TCR beta nucleotide sequences was sequenced per donor, of which about 18% were non-productive. A later analysis re-examined previously published TCR beta repertoires from just over 650 donors and added high-resolution HLA genotyping to investigate patterns of TCR occurrence. A separate validation cohort of roughly 130 different subjects was used in addition to the roughly 640-subject first cohort. About five DR-DQ haplotypes were treated as single units for association and clustering because of strong linkage in the cohort. The study aimed to test whether signatures of past pathogen exposure could be identified by cataloging public T cell receptors. The later analysis used no new phenotypic data to find candidate immune exposures, relying instead on TCR beta sequences and their occurrence across donors. The number of typed donors differed by locus: roughly 629-640 for A, B, C, DRB1 and DQB1; 500 to 550 for DQA1; approximately 600 for DPA1; and about 470 for DPB1. To predict cytomegalovirus infection status, the study combined high-throughput TCR immunosequencing, statistical association of individual TCRs with disease status, and machine learning. An early release covering roughly 640 HLA-typed donors comprised approximately 300 gigabases of sequencing data and approximately 85 million unique TCR sequences. An earlier analysis of several hundred of the donors applied high-throughput TCR beta sequencing to assess whether each TCR beta V gene segment acted as functional or pseudogenic. The genetic ancestry cluster associated with self-reported Caucasian donors included approximately 85% of the roughly 390 genotyped donors. The T cell repertoires of around 730 subjects were profiled by immunosequencing and related to cytomegalovirus serostatus. Donor age, sex, ethnicity and CMV serostatus were collected together with the repertoire data. A later genetic analysis took genome-wide SNP genotypes for about 65% of the 666 donors and used that subset as a discovery cohort. All discovery cohort repertoires had been generated using a single sequencing platform. The investigation overall reported the following: For the cohort, immune exposure information was limited to CMV serostatus. According to a later analysis, TCR association rates differed among HLA loci, with DRB1 alleles showing the most associated TCRs and HLA-C alleles showing the fewest. In a later analysis, several top co-occurrence clusters were reported to appear linked to parvovirus B19, influenza, CMV and Epstein-Barr virus. According to a later genetic analysis, donors in an Asian-associated ancestry cluster had fewer N-insertions in productive TCRs than the approximately 630-donor mean. The study gave a list of some 150 TCR beta chains associated with cytomegalovirus. Linkage disequilibrium might explain the correlated functional status among segregating V segments, but an unknown experimental factor could not be excluded. Because some donors lacked HLA typing at each locus, the association tests relied only on the typed subset. Because the 87-base-pair reads could not distinguish some IMGT-functional V segments, including TRBV6-2 and TRBV6-3, those segments were excluded. The presence/absence analyses assumed that sequencing depth was roughly uniform across donors, and that assumption may not be true. In a later analysis, HLA-associated TCR beta chains showed more clonal expansion and lower generation probabilities than non-associated chains that were equally common. The cohort was sequenced for TCR beta chains only, and without alpha or paired-chain data the features that could be detected were limited. It was suggested by the authors that the approach could potentially be generalized to other disease states and immunological phenotypes. A group of highly shared sequence variants was considered likely to be a technical artifact of the sequencing pipeline. Because counts were too low, more than 15 rarely observed V segments, including chromosome 9 orphons, were excluded from the earlier analysis of around 640 of the donors. Strong co-occurrence of HLA alleles, especially DR and DQ, made assigning TCR associations to individual alleles difficult. Most CMV-associated TCR beta chains appeared to be HLA-restricted in a later analysis, and the HLA associations seemed to be driven largely by CMV exposure. An association between a missense DCLRE1C variant and V-gene and J-gene trimming of TCR beta chains was found in a later genetic analysis and replicated in an independent cohort. Most TCR sequences were observed very rarely across donors, whereas some public TCRs were present in many individuals. In vitro tests confirmed that a few of the cytomegalovirus-associated TCR beta chains recognize cytomegalovirus antigens. In an earlier analysis of approximately 590 of the donors, most TCR beta V segments appeared in productive rearrangements about 87% or about 30% of the time, broadly matching IMGT annotations. In both the original and validation cohorts, the classifier was reported to diagnose cytomegalovirus status with high specificity and sensitivity. In a later analysis, about 16,000 TCR beta sequences were associated with specific HLA alleles at a false discovery rate of 0.05. A further reported finding was that TCR beta sequences accurately predicted the HLA-A and HLA-B alleles for most subjects in the first cohort.

Measured from the cysteine to the phenylalanine, the CDR3 is 18 residues long. CDR3 DNA only is kept here, 54 bases in frame from base 1. The trim is 10 bases for V and 1 base for J, with a gap of 23 bases between the germline ends. Looking up the germline V gene yields CDR1 SNHLY and CDR2 FYNNEI. The cohort consisted of some 730 healthy bone marrow donors. Cohort members were all nominally healthy when sampled, although unrecorded immune exposures were likely present. The donor tested CMV seronegative, placing the donor among the 352 seronegative members of the cohort. A peripheral blood sample was provided by each donor, and peripheral blood mononuclear cells were used for TCR beta sequencing. The Qiagen DNeasy Blood Extraction Kit was used to extract genomic DNA from the blood cell samples. On this clone itself: Its antigen is unknown.

Libraries were prepared through the immunoSEQ multiplex PCR assay. The multiplex PCR relied on a mix of 60 forward primers for TCR Vbeta segments and 13 reverse primers for TCR Jbeta segments. The CDR3 region of rearranged TCR beta genes was amplified from genomic DNA by a multiplex PCR assay. The Illumina HiSeq System was used to sequence the amplified TCR beta libraries as 87-base-pair reads. In the paper's pipeline: Across the 600 to 700 repertoires, a later analysis counted tens of millions of unique TCR beta chains, 9 million to 14 million of which were shared by at least two donors. To remove PCR and sequencing errors, raw reads were error-corrected and collapsed into unique sequences using a nearest-neighbor algorithm that merged closely related sequences. V, D and J gene segments were assigned by aligning CDR3 sequences to IMGT reference sequences. Each retained sequence needed at least a six-nucleotide match to both a V gene segment and a J gene segment. Rearrangements were classified as productive when the CDR3 lacked stop codons and remained in frame with V and J, and all other rearrangements were classified as non-productive. Following IMGT convention, CDR3 was defined as the stretch from the second conserved V-encoded cysteine to the conserved J-encoded phenylalanine. Sequences without an unambiguous match to a single V gene segment were excluded from the earlier analysis of about 640 of the donors. In an earlier analysis of several hundred of the donors, a V segment was called functional when productive rearrangements were above 56.7%, and segregating when the standard deviation between donors exceeded 5%. A statistical classification framework was built for diagnosing cytomegalovirus status from the catalog of TCR beta chain sequences. In a later analysis, V and J genes were assigned by comparing TCR nucleotide sequences against IMGT/GENE-DB human TR gene sequences. The TCRdist pipeline was used in a later analysis to assign CDR3 sequences and most-parsimonious VDJ recombination scenarios. In a later analysis, each TCR beta chain was defined by its CDR3 amino acid sequence together with its V-gene family, and reads without a unique V-gene family were excluded. As a way to deal with suspected cross-contamination and a sequencing artifact, a later analysis dropped 500 to 700 nucleotide sequences that were highly shared and had low generation probability. For each public chain, a later analysis derived a clonal expansion index from normalized ranks of inferred template counts within each repertoire. Generation probabilities in a later analysis came from a VDJ recombination model fitted to out-of-frame rearrangements, and those results were checked against IGoR. Hypergeometric tests were used in a later analysis to score TCR-TCR, TCR-HLA and TCR-CMV co-occurrence, with a repertoire-size bias correction applied to the TCR pairs. A later analysis estimated false discovery rates by permuting HLA or CMV assignments 20 times. A later analysis grouped co-occurring TCRs with DBSCAN, adding TCRdist sequence similarity when clustering within HLA-allele-positive subsets. For co-occurrence clustering, repertoires with fewer than 30,000 or more than 120,000 public chains were excluded, along with five repertoires with anomalous nucleotide sharing. Held by TCRdb, this immuneACCESS table contains in-frame sequences only and omits some clones. Under half of the omission traces to an unresolved V gene where checked; the cause of the rest is unknown. The DNA gave D and trimming, while V, J and clone size come from that table. In this sample's table one finds 130,000 to 150,000 clones. Roughly 2.6% of the sample is taken by the ten largest.

What was sequenced was PBMCs. The chain uses TRBV2 and TRBJ2-6; tentative D gene TRBD2, with 5 bases matching. This TCR was recovered from a man aged 35-49 years in good health and CMV-seronegative. Here is the DNA: TGTGCCATTCCCGGAGGCCTTCGGCCCTTTTCTGGGGCCAACGTCCTGACTTTC. The encoded protein is CAIPGGLRPFSGANVLTF. The variable domain in full, with residues beyond the CDR3 obtained from the reference TRBV2 and TRBJ2-6 genes, is EPEVTQTPSHQVTQMGQEVILRCVPISNHLYFYWYRQILGQKVEFLVSFYNNEISEKSEIFDDQFSVERPDGSNFTLKIRSTKLEDSAMYFCAIPGGLRPFSGANVLTFGAGSRLTVL.